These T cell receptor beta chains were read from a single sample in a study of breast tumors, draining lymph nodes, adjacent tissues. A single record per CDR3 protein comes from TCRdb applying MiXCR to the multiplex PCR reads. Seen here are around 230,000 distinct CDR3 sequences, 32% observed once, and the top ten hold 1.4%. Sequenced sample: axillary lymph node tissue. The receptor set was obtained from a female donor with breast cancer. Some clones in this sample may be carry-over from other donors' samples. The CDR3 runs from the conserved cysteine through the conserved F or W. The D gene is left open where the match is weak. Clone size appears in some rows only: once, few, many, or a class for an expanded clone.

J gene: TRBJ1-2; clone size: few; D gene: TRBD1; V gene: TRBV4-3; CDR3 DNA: TGCGCCAGCAGCCCCGGGACAGGTGGCTATGGCTACACCTTC; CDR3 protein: CASSPGTGGYGYTF
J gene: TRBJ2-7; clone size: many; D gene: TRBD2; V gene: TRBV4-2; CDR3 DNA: TGTGCCAGCAGCCAAGATGGGACTAGGTCCTACGAGCAGTACTTC; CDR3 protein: CASSQDGTRSYEQYF
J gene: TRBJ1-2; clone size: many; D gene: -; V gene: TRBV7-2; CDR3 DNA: TGTGCCAGCAGCTTCGAAATCGCCTCCTATGGCTACACCTTC; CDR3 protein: CASSFEIASYGYTF
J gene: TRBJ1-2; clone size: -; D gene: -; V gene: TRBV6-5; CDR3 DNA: TGTGCCAGCCAGACTGGGAGCTACACCTTC; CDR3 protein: CASQTGSYTF
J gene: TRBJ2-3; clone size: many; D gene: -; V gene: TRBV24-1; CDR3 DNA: TGTGCCACCAGTGTCACGAGGGGGAGTCCGACAGATACGCAGTATTTT; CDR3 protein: CATSVTRGSPTDTQYF
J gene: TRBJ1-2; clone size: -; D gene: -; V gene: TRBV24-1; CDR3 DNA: TGTGCCCACCAGGGATATGGCTACACCTTC; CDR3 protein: CAHQGYGYTF
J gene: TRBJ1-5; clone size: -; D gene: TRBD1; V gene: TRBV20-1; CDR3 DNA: TGCAGTGCTTCCGGGACAGGGGGCGGCAATCAGCCCCAGCATTTT; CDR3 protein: CSASGTGGGNQPQHF
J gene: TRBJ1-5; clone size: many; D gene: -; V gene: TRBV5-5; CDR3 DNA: TGTGCCAGCAGCTTGAAGGGTAAGGGTCAGCCCCAGCATTTT; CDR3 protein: CASSLKGKGQPQHF
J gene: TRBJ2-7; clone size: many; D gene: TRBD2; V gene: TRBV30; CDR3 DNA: TGTGCCTGGATCCACGGGACTAGCGGGAGCTACGAGCAGTACTTC; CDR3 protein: CAWIHGTSGSYEQYF
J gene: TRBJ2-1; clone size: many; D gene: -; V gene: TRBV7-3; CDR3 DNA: TGTGCCAGCAGCAATAGCGAGGGCTATGAGCAGTTCTTC; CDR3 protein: CASSNSEGYEQFF
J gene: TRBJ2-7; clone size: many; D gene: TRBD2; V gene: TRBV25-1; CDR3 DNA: TGTGCCAGCAGTGAAGGGGCTAGCGGGAGGCACGAGCAGTACTTC; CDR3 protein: CASSEGASGRHEQYF
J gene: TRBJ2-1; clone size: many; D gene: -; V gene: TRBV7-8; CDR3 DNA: TGTGCCAGCAGCCGACGACAGCAGAGCTCCTACAATGAGCAGTTCTTC; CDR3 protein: CASSRRQQSSYNEQFF
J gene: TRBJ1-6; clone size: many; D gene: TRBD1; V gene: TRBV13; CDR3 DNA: TGTGCCAGCAGTCACCGGGACAGCCAAAATTCACCCCTCCACTTT; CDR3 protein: CASSHRDSQNSPLHF
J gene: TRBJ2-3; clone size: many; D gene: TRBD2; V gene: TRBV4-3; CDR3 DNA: TGCGCCAGCAGCCAAAATTTAGCGGGAGCAGATACGCAGTATTTT; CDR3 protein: CASSQNLAGADTQYF
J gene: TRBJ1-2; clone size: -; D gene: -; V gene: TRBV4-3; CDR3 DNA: TGCGCCAGCAGCCAAGATCGGGGGGTTGGCTACACCTTC; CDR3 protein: CASSQDRGVGYTF
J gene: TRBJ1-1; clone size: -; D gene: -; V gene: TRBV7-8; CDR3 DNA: TGTGCCAGCAGCTTAGAGGCAGGGGCGGGGACTGAAGCTTTCTTT; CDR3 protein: CASSLEAGAGTEAFF
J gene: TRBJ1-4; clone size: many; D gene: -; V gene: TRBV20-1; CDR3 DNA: TGCAGTGCTAGTTCCCCCGCGACAGTGGGGGGTGAAAAACTGTTTTTT; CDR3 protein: CSASSPATVGGEKLFF
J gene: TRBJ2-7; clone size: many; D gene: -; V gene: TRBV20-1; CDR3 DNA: TGCAGTGCTGGGGCCCCGGGACATTCTCTTGACGAGCAGTACTTC; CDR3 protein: CSAGAPGHSLDEQYF
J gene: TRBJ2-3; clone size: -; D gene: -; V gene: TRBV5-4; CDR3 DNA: TGTGCCAGCAGCGAAGGGACCAGAAGCACAGATACGCAGTATTTT; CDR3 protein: CASSEGTRSTDTQYF
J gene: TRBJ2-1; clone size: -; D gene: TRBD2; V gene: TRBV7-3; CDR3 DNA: TGTGCCAGCAGCATTGGGACTAGCGAGTACAATGAGCAGTTCTTC; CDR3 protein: CASSIGTSEYNEQFF
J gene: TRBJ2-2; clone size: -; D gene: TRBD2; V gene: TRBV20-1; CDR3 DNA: TGCAGTGCTCCCTGGACTAGCGGGAGTCCGAACACTGGGGGGCTGTTTTTT; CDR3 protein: CSAPWTSGSPNTGGLFF
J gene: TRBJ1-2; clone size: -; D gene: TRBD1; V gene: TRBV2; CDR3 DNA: TGTGCCAGCCGATCAGGGGGCGGCTATGGCTACACCTTC; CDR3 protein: CASRSGGGYGYTF
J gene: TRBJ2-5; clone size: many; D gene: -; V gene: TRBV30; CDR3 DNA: TGTGCCTGGAGTTGGCAGGGGGGGGAAAAGACCCAGTACTTC; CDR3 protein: CAWSWQGGEKTQYF
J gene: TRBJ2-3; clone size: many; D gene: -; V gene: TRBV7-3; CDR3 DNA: TGTGCCAGCAGCCCCTCTAGACAGAGCACAGATACGCAGTATTTT; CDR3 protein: CASSPSRQSTDTQYF
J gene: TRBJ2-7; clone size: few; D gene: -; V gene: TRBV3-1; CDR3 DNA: TGTGCCAGCAGCCAAGGAGGAGGGAGAGCATCCTACGAGCAGTACTTC; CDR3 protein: CASSQGGGRASYEQYF
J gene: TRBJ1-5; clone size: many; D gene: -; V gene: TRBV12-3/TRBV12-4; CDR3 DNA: TGTGCCAGCACTCAAAGGGGGGGGGCAATGGAGCCCCAGCATTTT; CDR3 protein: CASTQRGGAMEPQHF
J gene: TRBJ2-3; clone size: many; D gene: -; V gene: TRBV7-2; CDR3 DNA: TGTGCCAGCAGCTGGGGTGCAGATACGCAGTATTTT; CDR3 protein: CASSWGADTQYF
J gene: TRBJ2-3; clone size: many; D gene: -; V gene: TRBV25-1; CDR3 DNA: TGTGCCGCGAGGAGGGGGAGCACAGATACGCAGTATTTT; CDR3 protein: CAARRGSTDTQYF